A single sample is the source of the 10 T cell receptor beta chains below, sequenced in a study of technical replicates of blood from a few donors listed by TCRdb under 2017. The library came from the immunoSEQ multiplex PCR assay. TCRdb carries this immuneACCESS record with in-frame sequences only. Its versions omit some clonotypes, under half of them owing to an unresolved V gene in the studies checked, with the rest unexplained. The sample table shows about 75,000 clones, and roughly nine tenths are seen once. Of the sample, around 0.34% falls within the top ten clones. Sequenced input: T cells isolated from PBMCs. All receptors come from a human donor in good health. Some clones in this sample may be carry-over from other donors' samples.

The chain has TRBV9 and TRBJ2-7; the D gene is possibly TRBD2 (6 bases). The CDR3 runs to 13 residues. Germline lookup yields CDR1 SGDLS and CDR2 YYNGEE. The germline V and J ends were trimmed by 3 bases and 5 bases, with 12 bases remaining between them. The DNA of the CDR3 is TGTGCCAGCAGCGGCGGGACTTTCAACGAGCAGTACTTC. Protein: CASSGGTFNEQYF.

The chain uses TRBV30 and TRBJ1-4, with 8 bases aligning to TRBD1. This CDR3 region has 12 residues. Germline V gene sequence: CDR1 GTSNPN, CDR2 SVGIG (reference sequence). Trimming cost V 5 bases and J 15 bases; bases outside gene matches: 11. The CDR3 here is CAWGQGGSGMFF. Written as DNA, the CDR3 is TGTGCCTGGGGACAGGGTGGGTCTGGAATGTTTTTT.

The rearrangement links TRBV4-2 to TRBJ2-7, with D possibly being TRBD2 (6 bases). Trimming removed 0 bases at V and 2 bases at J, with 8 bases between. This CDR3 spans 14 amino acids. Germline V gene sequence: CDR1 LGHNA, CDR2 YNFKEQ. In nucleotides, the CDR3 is TGTGCCAGCAGCCAAGATCGACTAGCCTACGAGCAGTACTTC. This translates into CASSQDRLAYEQYF.

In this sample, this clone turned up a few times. In nucleotides, the CDR3 is TGTGCCTGGAGTGTATATCGACAGACTGAAGCTTTCTTT. Translated, it gives CAWSVYRQTEAFF. V and J are TRBV30 and TRBJ1-1; weak D call: TRBD1 (5 bases). The CDR3 totals 13 residues. V lost 0 bases and J lost 5, with 10 bases in between. Germline CDR1 and CDR2: GTSNPN and SVGIG (reference sequence).

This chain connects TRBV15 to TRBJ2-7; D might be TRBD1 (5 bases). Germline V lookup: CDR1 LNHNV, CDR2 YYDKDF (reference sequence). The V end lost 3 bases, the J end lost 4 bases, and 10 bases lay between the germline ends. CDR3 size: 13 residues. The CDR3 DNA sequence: TGTGCCACCAGCAGCGACAGTAAGTACGAGCAGTACTTC. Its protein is CATSSDSKYEQYF.

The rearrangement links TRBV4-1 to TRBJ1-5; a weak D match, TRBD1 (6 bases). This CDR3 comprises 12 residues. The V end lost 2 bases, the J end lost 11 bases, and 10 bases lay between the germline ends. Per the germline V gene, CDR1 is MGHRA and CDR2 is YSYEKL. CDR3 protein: CASSQIQGAQHF. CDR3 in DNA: TGCGCCAGCAGCCAAATACAGGGAGCCCAGCATTTT.

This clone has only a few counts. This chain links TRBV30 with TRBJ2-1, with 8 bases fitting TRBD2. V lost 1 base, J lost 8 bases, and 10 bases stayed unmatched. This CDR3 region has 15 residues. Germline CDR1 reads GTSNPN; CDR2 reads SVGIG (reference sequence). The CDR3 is CAWSEKGLASDEQFF. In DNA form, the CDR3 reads TGTGCCTGGAGTGAAAAAGGACTAGCTTCCGATGAGCAGTTCTTC.

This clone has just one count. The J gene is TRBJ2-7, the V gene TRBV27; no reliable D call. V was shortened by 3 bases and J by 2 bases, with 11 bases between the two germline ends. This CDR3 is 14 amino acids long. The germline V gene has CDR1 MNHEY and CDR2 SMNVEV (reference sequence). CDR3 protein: CASSFDSTAYEQYF. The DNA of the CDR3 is TGTGCCAGCAGTTTTGATTCAACTGCCTACGAGCAGTACTTC.

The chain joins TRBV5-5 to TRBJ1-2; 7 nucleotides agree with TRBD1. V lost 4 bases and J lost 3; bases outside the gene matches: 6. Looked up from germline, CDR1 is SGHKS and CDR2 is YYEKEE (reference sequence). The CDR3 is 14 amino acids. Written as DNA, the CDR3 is TGTGCCAGCAGCGCTGACAGGGTGTACTATGGCTACACCTTC. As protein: CASSADRVYYGYTF.

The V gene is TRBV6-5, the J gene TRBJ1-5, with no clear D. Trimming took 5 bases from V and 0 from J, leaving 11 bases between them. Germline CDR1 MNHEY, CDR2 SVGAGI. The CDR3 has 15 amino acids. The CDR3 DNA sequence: TGTGCCAGCAGTCAATTCCAAAATAGCAATCAGCCCCAGCATTTT. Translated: CASSQFQNSNQPQHF.